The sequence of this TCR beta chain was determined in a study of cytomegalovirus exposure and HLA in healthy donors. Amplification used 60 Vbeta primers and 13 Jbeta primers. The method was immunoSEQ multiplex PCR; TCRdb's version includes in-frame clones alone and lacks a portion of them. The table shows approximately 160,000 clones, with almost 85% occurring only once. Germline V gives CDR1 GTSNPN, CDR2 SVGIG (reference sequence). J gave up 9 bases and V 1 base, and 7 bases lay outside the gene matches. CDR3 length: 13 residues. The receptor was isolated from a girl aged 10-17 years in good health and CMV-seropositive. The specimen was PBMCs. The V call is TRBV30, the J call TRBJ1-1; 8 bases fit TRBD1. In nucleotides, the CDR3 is TGTGCCTGGAGTGAAGAGCGGGACAGGAAAGCTTTCTTT. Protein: CAWSEERDRKAFF.